This T cell receptor beta chain was sequenced for a study of blood T cell repertoires in COVID-19. Only in-frame clones appear in the TCRdb table, and some are missing; sequencing was by immunoSEQ multiplex PCR. This table holds 140,000 or so clones, 80% found once. The CDR3 extends over 17 amino acids. The V gene lost 6 bases and the J gene lost 2 bases, with 21 bases spanning the gap. Germline CDR1 reads SGHRS; CDR2 reads YFSETQ. V gene TRBV5-1 combines with J gene TRBJ2-1; a weak D match, TRBD1 (6 bases). The TCR comes from a man between 65 and 79 years old who had recovered from COVID-19. The specimen was peripheral blood. The CDR3 region is CASTPALQGQAYNEQFF. CDR3 nucleotide sequence: TGCGCCAGCACCCCAGCTCTTCAGGGGCAGGCCTACAATGAGCAGTTCTTC.